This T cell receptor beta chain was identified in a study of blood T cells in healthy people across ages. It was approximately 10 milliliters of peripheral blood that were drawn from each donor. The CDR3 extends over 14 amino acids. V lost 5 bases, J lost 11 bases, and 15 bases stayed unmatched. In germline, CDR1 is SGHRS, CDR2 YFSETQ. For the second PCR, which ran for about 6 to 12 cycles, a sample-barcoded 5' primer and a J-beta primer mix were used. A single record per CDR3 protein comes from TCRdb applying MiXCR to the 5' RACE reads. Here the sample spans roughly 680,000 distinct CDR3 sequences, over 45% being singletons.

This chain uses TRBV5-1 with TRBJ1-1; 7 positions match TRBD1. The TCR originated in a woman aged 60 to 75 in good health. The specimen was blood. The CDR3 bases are TGCGCCAGCAGTCCGGACAGGCGTGGCTACGGGGCTTTCTTT. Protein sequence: CASSPDRRGYGAFF.